Presented here are 30 T cell receptor beta chains from one specimen sequenced in a study of T cell repertoires in cytomegalovirus infection. TCRdb reanalysed the reads using MiXCR and keeps one entry per CDR3 protein. The sample has approximately 630,000 distinct CDR3 sequences, approximately 25% seen once; the top ten hold roughly 8%. What was sequenced was CD8+ T cells from PBMCs. The receptor set was obtained from a human donor in good health (CMV status not recorded). Some clones in this sample may be carry-over from other donors' samples.

This chain connects TRBV9 to TRBJ1-2, with D perhaps TRBD1 (6 bases). Germline CDR1 and CDR2: SGDLS and YYNGEE. The CDR3 sequence is 14 residues long. V lost 0 bases and J lost 8, with 14 bases in between. CDR3 nucleotide sequence: TGTGCCAGCAGCGTAGTACAGGGAAGGAGCGGCTACACCTTC. Residues: CASSVVQGRSGYTF.

With regard to this clonotype: A clone one base away is much larger, so this may be a read error. CDR3: CASRPGMYDEQFF. The DNA for the CDR3 is TGTGCCAGCCGCCCGGGGATGTACGATGAGCAGTTCTTC. The chain carries TRBV6-1 and TRBJ2-1; maybe TRBD2 (5 bases). Trimming took 8 bases from V and 8 from J, leaving 16 bases between them. Germline CDR1 and CDR2: MNHNS and SASEGT. The CDR3 sequence is 13 residues long.

This clonotype has only a few counts. The rearrangement uses TRBV29-1 and TRBJ1-3; D remains ambiguous. V gave up 3 bases and J gave up 0 bases, with 12 bases separating them. The CDR3 has 15 amino acids. CDR1 SQVTM and CDR2 ANQGSEA come from the germline V gene. The CDR3 DNA reads as TGCAGCGTTGAGGAAAGGGTGCTCTCTGGAAACACCATATATTTT. Its translation is CSVEERVLSGNTIYF.

The V and J genes are TRBV19 and TRBJ2-7, with TRBD2 identical over 8 bases. CDR1 LNHDA and CDR2 SQIVND come from the germline V gene (reference sequence). V was clipped by 3 bases and J by 3 bases; unmatched bases: 7. The CDR3 spans 15 residues. The CDR3 nucleotides read TGTGCCAGTAGTATTTCGGGAGGGGCCAACTACGAGCAGTACTTC. Its translation: CASSISGGANYEQYF.

This clonotype has a count of ten or more. The J gene is TRBJ2-5, the V gene TRBV28; 9 positions match TRBD2. Germline CDR1 reads MDHEN; CDR2 reads SYDVKM. The CDR3 covers 16 residues. With V trimmed by 2 bases and J by 2 bases, 6 bases remained unmatched. The CDR3 spells CASSLPLAGTQETQYF. CDR3 DNA: TGTGCCAGCAGTTTACCCCTAGCGGGGACTCAAGAGACCCAGTACTTC.

CDR3 bases: TGTGCCAGCAGTTCTTTCGCCGGGGAGCTGTTTTTT. Translating it yields CASSSFAGELFF. This rearrangement joins TRBV27 to TRBJ2-2; D uncertain. Between the trimmed V and J ends, which lost 4 bases and 6 bases, there was a span of 6 bases. The germline V gene has CDR1 MNHEY and CDR2 SMNVEV (reference sequence). This CDR3 has 12 residues.

This clonotype was picked up a small number of times. The V call is TRBV20-1, the J call TRBJ1-6; D is undetermined. CDR3 length equals 15 residues. The V and J ends lost 4 bases and 4 bases respectively, with 14 bases between them. From germline, CDR1 is DFQATT and CDR2 SNEGSKA (reference sequence). The CDR3 region has the DNA TGCAGTGCTACCAAGGACGGAACTTATAATTCACCCCTCCACTTT. Amino acid sequence: CSATKDGTYNSPLHF.

This clonotype appeared a single time. The V call is TRBV11-1, the J call TRBJ2-3; unclear D gene. Between the trimmed V and J ends, which lost 4 bases and 2 bases, there was a span of 25 bases. The CDR3 sequence is 19 residues long. In germline, CDR1 is SGHAT, CDR2 FQDESV (reference sequence). This CDR3 is CASSSPIGQPKFPTDTQYF. DNA of the CDR3: TGTGCCAGCAGCTCTCCGATCGGGCAGCCAAAATTCCCCACAGATACGCAGTATTTT.

The genes are TRBV5-5 and TRBJ1-3; unclear D gene. CDR1 SGHKS and CDR2 YYEKEE come from the germline V gene (reference sequence). The CDR3 contains 13 residues. V shed 2 bases and J shed 5 bases, with 8 bases lying between them. This CDR3 is CASSFNNRNTIYF. DNA of the CDR3: TGTGCCAGCAGCTTTAACAATCGAAACACCATATATTTT.

This clonotype was counted at least ten times. The rearrangement links TRBV7-8 to TRBJ2-1; D is ambiguous. CDR1 SGHVS and CDR2 FQNEAQ come from the germline V gene. Trimming cost V 5 bases and J 8 bases, with 7 bases left between them. The CDR3 extends over 11 amino acids. CDR3 DNA sequence: TGTGCCAGCAGCCCAACGGATGAGCAGTTCTTC. It yields the protein CASSPTDEQFF.

The sample holds a few counts of this clonotype. The chain joins TRBV28 to TRBJ2-6; D remains unclear. The CDR3 is 16 amino acids. The V end lost 6 bases, the J end lost 0 bases, and 12 bases lay between the germline ends. Germline V lookup: CDR1 MDHEN, CDR2 SYDVKM. The CDR3 DNA is TGTGCCAGCAGGCGGCAGTCCAGCTCTGGGGCCAACGTCCTGACTTTC. It is translated as CASRRQSSSGANVLTF.

The gene calls are TRBV6-6 and TRBJ1-1; 7 positions agree with TRBD1. The J segment lost 2 bases and the V segment lost 3 bases, leaving 9 bases of the junction unmatched. The V gene's germline CDR1 is MNHNY and CDR2 SVGAGI (reference sequence). This CDR3 comprises 16 residues. CDR3 residues: CASSYPDRRGNTEAFF. DNA for the CDR3: TGTGCCAGCAGTTATCCGGACAGGAGAGGAAACACTGAAGCTTTCTTT.

This clonotype has just a few counts. The rearrangement uses TRBV7-8 and TRBJ2-3, with 9 bases lining up with TRBD1. Germline V lookup: CDR1 SGHVS, CDR2 FQNEAQ. With 2 bases clipped from V and 1 base from J, the junction kept 4 bases outside the gene matches. CDR3 size: 16 residues. The CDR3 here is CASSLRGDRGTDTQYF. For the CDR3, the DNA is TGTGCCAGCAGCTTAAGGGGGGACAGGGGCACAGATACGCAGTATTTT.

The chain carries TRBV29-1 and TRBJ2-1, with unresolved D. V lost 6 bases to trimming and J lost 8 bases, with 20 bases between them. The V gene's germline CDR1 is SQVTM and CDR2 ANQGSEA. The length of the CDR3 is 14 residues. CDR3 sequence reads: CSVPVFHYSDEQFF. CDR3 coding DNA: TGCAGCGTCCCAGTTTTTCACTATTCGGATGAGCAGTTCTTC.

The genes are TRBV29-1 and TRBJ2-6; 8 nucleotides line up with TRBD1. This CDR3 has 14 amino acids. The germline V gene has CDR1 SQVTM and CDR2 ANQGSEA. Germline trimming cut 7 bases from V and 2 bases from J; bases unmatched to any gene: 4. CDR3 in DNA: TGCAGCGCGCTGGACAGGGCTGGGGCCAACGTCCTGACTTTC. Translated: CSALDRAGANVLTF.

This clonotype came up a few times. The chain employs TRBV29-1 and TRBJ1-1; D not certain. The CDR3 is 11 residues long. V was pared by 1 base and J by 5 bases, with 5 bases between. Germline CDR1 reads SQVTM; CDR2 reads ANQGSEA. CDR3 sequence: CSVEGVTEAFF. CDR3 DNA sequence: TGCAGCGTTGAAGGGGTAACTGAAGCTTTCTTT. Together with reference TRBV29-1 and TRBJ1-1, the CDR3 gives the full variable domain: SAVISQKPSRDICQRGTSLTIQCQVDSQVTMMFWYRQQPGQSLTLIATANQGSEATYESGFVIDKFPISRPNLTFSTLTVSNMSPEDSSIYLCSVEGVTEAFFGQGTRLTVV.

V usage is TRBV20-1 and J usage is TRBJ2-2, with 13 bases fitting TRBD2. With 1 base clipped from V and 4 bases from J, the junction kept 6 bases outside the gene matches. This CDR3 has 17 amino acids. Looked up from germline, CDR1 is DFQATT and CDR2 is SNEGSKA (reference sequence). This chain's CDR3 is CSARVTSGGAVTGELFF. For the CDR3, the DNA is TGCAGTGCTAGAGTAACTAGCGGGGGGGCCGTCACCGGGGAGCTGTTTTTT.

This clonotype has more than one count but fewer than ten. This chain uses TRBV5-5 with TRBJ1-1; 8 bases are shared with TRBD1. Germline-derived CDR1 and CDR2 are SGHKS and YYEKEE (reference sequence). The CDR3 totals 14 residues. Unmatched junction bases numbered 5, after V lost 3 bases and J lost 4 bases. CDR3: CASSSWTGSTEAFF. CDR3 nucleotides: TGTGCCAGCAGCTCCTGGACAGGGAGCACTGAAGCTTTCTTT.

This clonotype has ten or more counts. The chain carries TRBV12-3 or TRBV12-4 and TRBJ2-6; D not certain. The V gene lost 3 bases and the J gene lost 0 bases, with 6 bases spanning the gap. This CDR3 is 15 amino acids long. The CDR3 DNA reads as TGTGCCAGCAGTTTTGGTAGCTCTGGGGCCAACGTCCTGACTTTC. Translation: CASSFGSSGANVLTF.

This chain uses TRBV12-3 or TRBV12-4 with TRBJ1-2; D not resolved. CDR3 length equals 14 residues. The V end lost 5 bases, the J end lost 6 bases, and 16 bases lay between the germline ends. The CDR3 here is CASSRLGRVDGYTF. The CDR3 DNA reads TGTGCCAGCAGTCGATTAGGGCGGGTTGATGGCTACACCTTC.

The rearrangement joins TRBV6-5 to TRBJ2-5; D is perhaps TRBD1 (7 bases). V lost 2 bases to trimming and J lost 3 bases, with 10 bases between them. The length of the CDR3 is 14 residues. Germline-derived CDR1 and CDR2 are MNHEY and SVGAGI. DNA for the CDR3: TGTGCCAGCAGTTACCGCGGGACAGAAGAGACCCAGTACTTC. This sequence encodes CASSYRGTEETQYF.

This clonotype showed up just a few times. This sequence joins TRBV6-2 or TRBV6-3 and TRBJ2-1; the match to TRBD2 covers 8 bases. The V and J ends lost 7 bases and 9 bases, in that order; junction bases with no gene match: 8. The CDR3 has 13 residues. CDR1 and CDR2 (germline): MNHEY, SVGEGT. The CDR3 here is CASTLSGRGEQFF. The DNA for the CDR3 is TGTGCCAGCACCCTCTCCGGGAGGGGTGAGCAGTTCTTC.

As to this clonotype: The junction departs from germline at one end; a sequencing error may be responsible. This chain uses TRBV4-1 with TRBJ1-1; no firm D call. There are 14 residues in the CDR3. Germline V lookup: CDR1 MGHRA, CDR2 YSYEKL. DNA for the CDR3: TGTGCCAGCAGCCAAGAGTCGCGGGGCACTGAAGCTTTCTTT. Its translation: CASSQESRGTEAFF.

Regarding this clonotype: This may arise from a read error, as a much more abundant clone is one base away. The rearrangement uses TRBV7-9 and TRBJ2-5; D gene uncertain. CDR3 length equals 13 residues. The V gene's germline CDR1 is SEHNR and CDR2 FQNEAQ (reference sequence). The CDR3 protein is CVSSYAYQETQYF. The DNA for the CDR3 is TGTGTCAGCAGCTACGCATACCAAGAGACCCAGTACTTC.

A few counts support this clonotype. This chain connects TRBV2 to TRBJ2-1; D may be TRBD2 (6 bases). V was pared by 2 bases and J by 8 bases, with 13 bases between. Looked up from germline, CDR1 is SNHLY and CDR2 is FYNNEI. The length of the CDR3 is 14 residues. CDR3 loop: CASSESVWGDEQFF. DNA of the CDR3: TGTGCCAGCAGTGAATCGGTATGGGGGGATGAGCAGTTCTTC.

The table lists this clonotype with a few counts. The chain uses TRBV6-5 and TRBJ1-1; D unresolved. The CDR3 totals 15 residues. Germline V gene sequence: CDR1 MNHEY, CDR2 SVGAGI. V was cut by 4 bases and J by 3 bases, with 15 bases left in between. DNA of the CDR3: TGTGCCAGCAGTTCCGGGGAGGTGGATCACACTGAAGCTTTCTTT. Amino acid sequence: CASSSGEVDHTEAFF.

Many counts were recorded for this clonotype. The chain joins TRBV7-9 to TRBJ2-1; D possibly corresponds to TRBD1 (6 bases). CDR3 length equals 16 residues. Germline-derived CDR1 and CDR2 are SEHNR and FQNEAQ (reference sequence). V was cut by 5 bases and J by 3 bases, with 17 bases left in between. The CDR3 loop reads CASSARDTSLYNEQFF. CDR3 in DNA: TGTGCCAGCAGCGCCCGGGACACCTCCCTCTACAATGAGCAGTTCTTC.

The table lists this clonotype with a count of one. The chain couples TRBV28 to TRBJ2-2, with D hard to call. Between the trimmed V and J ends, which lost 4 bases and 6 bases, there was a span of 9 bases. CDR1 is MDHEN and CDR2 is SYDVKM in the germline V gene. The CDR3 is 13 residues long. In DNA, the CDR3 is TGTGCCAGCAGTTCCTCCCCGGCCGGGGAGCTGTTTTTT. Translating gives CASSSSPAGELFF.

The chain joins TRBV6-2 or TRBV6-3 to TRBJ2-1, with TRBD1 identical over 7 bases. The CDR3 spans 15 residues. Per the germline V gene, CDR1 is MNHEY and CDR2 is SVGEGT. The junction had 3 bases not matched to a gene; V was cut back by 0 bases and J by 4 bases. The CDR3 sequence is CASSYSTGWYNEQFF. DNA for the CDR3: TGTGCCAGCAGTTACTCGACAGGGTGGTACAATGAGCAGTTCTTC.

The table lists this clonotype with a few counts. The J gene is TRBJ2-1, the V gene TRBV20-1; 10 bases agree with TRBD2. J lost 13 bases, V lost 3 bases, and 9 bases had no gene match. The CDR3 totals 13 residues. Germline V CDR1 and CDR2: DFQATT, SNEGSKA (reference sequence). CDR3 DNA sequence: TGCAGTGCTAGTCCAGCGGGGGGGCCTCAACAGTTCTTC. Protein: CSASPAGGPQQFF.